This section outlines one T cell receptor (beta chain) sequence together with its context. Its antigen is undetermined. V trimming: 4 bases; J trimming: 0 bases; junction bases outside the gene matches: 5. The CDR3 contains 17 residues. The data originate from a study of T-cell memory formation after mild COVID-19. Whole-study context: TCR clusters largely stayed donor specific. General study results and limits: CD4+ clones that contracted lay mainly in CM and EM; CD8+ ones lay in EMRA.

Researchers used 5'RACE with constant-segment primers to make TCR alpha and TCR beta cDNA libraries that carry sample barcodes and UMIs. Via MiXCR, TCRdb re-called the 5' RACE reads, giving one row per CDR3 protein. The sample shows about 610,000 distinct CDR3 sequences, approximately 15% of them seen only once. The material sequenced was PBMCs or a T cell subset sorted from them (not recorded which). The TCR comes from an adult woman who had mild COVID-19 (a few samples of this study predate the infection). Cell type and time point are not known. The chain couples TRBV12-3 or TRBV12-4 to TRBJ1-4; 10 bases align to TRBD1. The DNA of the CDR3 is TGTGCCAGCAGTTCGGGACAGGGGCTTACAACTAATGAAAAACTGTTTTTT. This codes for CASSSGQGLTTNEKLFF.